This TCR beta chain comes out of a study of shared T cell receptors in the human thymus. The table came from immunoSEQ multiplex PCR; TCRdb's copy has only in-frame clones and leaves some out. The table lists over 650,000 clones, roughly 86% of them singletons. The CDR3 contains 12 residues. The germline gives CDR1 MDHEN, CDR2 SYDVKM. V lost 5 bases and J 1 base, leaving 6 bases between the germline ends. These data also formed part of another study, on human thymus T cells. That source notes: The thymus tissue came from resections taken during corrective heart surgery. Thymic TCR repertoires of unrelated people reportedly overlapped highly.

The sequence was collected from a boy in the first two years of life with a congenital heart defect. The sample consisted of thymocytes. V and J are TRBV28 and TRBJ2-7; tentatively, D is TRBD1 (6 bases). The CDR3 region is CASSTGSYEQYF. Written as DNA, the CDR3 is TGTGCCAGCAGTACAGGGTCCTACGAGCAGTACTTC.